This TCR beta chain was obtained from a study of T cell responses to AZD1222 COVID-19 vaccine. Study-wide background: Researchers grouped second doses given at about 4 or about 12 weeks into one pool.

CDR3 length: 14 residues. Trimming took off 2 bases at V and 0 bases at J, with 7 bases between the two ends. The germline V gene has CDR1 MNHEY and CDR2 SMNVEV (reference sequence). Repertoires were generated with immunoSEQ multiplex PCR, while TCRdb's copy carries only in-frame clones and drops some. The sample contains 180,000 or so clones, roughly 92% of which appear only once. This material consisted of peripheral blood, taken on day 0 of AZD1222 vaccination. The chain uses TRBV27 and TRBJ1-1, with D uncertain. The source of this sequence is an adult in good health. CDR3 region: CASSLPGVNTEAFF. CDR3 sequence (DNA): TGTGCCAGCAGTTTACCGGGAGTGAACACTGAAGCTTTCTTT.